This is a list of T cell receptor beta chains from one sample in a study of blood T cell repertoires in COVID-19. Sequenced by immunoSEQ multiplex PCR; TCRdb stores in-frame clones only, minus some. The repertoire holds roughly 50,000 clones, over 80% seen once, with roughly 7% in the top ten. The sequenced sample was peripheral blood. Receptors were obtained from a woman aged 60-75 years with active or convalescent COVID-19. CDR3s include the opening cysteine and the closing phenylalanine or tryptophan. The D gene is left open where the match is weak. Only some rows state a clone size, as once, few, many or a class for expanded clones.

J,V,D,size,CDR3,DNA
TRBJ2-7,TRBV19,.,.,CASSRQRNSYEQYF,TGTGCCAGTAGTAGGCAGCGCAATTCCTACGAGCAGTACTTC
TRBJ2-3,TRBV28,TRBD1,.,CASNGDRTTDTQYF,TGTGCCAGCAATGGGGACAGGACCACAGATACGCAGTATTTT
TRBJ1-4,TRBV19,.,.,CASSIVGATNEKLFF,TGTGCCAGTAGTATAGTCGGAGCAACTAATGAAAAACTGTTTTTT
TRBJ2-1,TRBV4-1,TRBD2,.,CASSQGTGLAGGRYNEQFF,TGCGCCAGCAGCCAAGGAACCGGACTAGCGGGGGGGCGGTACAATGAGCAGTTCTTC
TRBJ1-1,TRBV6-5,TRBD1,once,CASVDRGKGNTEAFF,TGTGCCAGCGTCGACAGGGGAAAGGGGAACACTGAAGCTTTCTTT
TRBJ1-2,TRBV12-3/TRBV12-4,TRBD1,.,CASRWTGDCGYTF,TGTGCCAGCAGATGGACAGGGGACTGTGGCTACACCTTC
TRBJ2-2,TRBV7-3,TRBD1,.,CASRYGQGNTGELFF,TGTGCCAGCAGATACGGACAGGGCAACACCGGGGAGCTGTTTTTT
TRBJ2-7,TRBV7-8,TRBD1,.,CASSSYTGTGVSYEQYF,TGTGCCAGCAGCTCATACACCGGGACAGGGGTCTCCTACGAGCAGTACTTC
TRBJ2-1,TRBV6-5,.,.,CASSTRRSSYNEQFF,TGTGCCAGCAGTACCCGACGGAGCTCCTACAATGAGCAGTTCTTC
TRBJ1-5,TRBV7-8,.,few,CASSLEGYSNQPQHF,TGTGCCAGCAGCTTAGAGGGGTATAGCAATCAGCCCCAGCATTTT
TRBJ2-7,TRBV4-1,TRBD1,.,CASSLGPGQGIYEQYF,TGCGCCAGCAGCCTTGGACCGGGACAGGGGATCTACGAGCAGTACTTC
TRBJ1-2,TRBV27,.,.,CASSLSGNSYTF,TGTGCCAGCAGTTTATCGGGCAATAGCTACACCTTC
TRBJ1-2,TRBV20-1,TRBD1,.,CSASRSQGEYGYTF,TGCAGTGCTAGTCGCTCCCAGGGGGAATATGGCTACACCTTC
TRBJ1-2,TRBV11-1,.,few,CASSPRGVTSGYTF,TGTGCCAGCAGCCCCCGGGGGGTTACTAGTGGCTACACCTTC
TRBJ2-5,TRBV28,.,.,CASSLEGSPRETQYF,TGTGCCAGCAGTTTAGAGGGAAGCCCCCGAGAGACCCAGTACTTC
TRBJ1-1,TRBV30,TRBD1,.,CAWSPGQGVREAFF,TGTGCCTGGAGCCCCGGACAGGGAGTAAGGGAAGCTTTCTTT
TRBJ1-5,TRBV20-1,.,.,CSASIGDGSNQPQHF,TGCAGTGCTAGTATCGGGGATGGTAGCAATCAGCCCCAGCATTTT
TRBJ1-5,TRBV19,TRBD1,.,CASVAGQSSNQPQHF,TGTGCCAGCGTCGCGGGACAGTCTAGCAATCAGCCCCAGCATTTT
TRBJ1-4,TRBV15,.,.,CATSREYGNPNEKLFF,TGTGCCACCAGCAGAGAATACGGGAACCCAAATGAAAAACTGTTTTTT
TRBJ1-4,TRBV3-1/TRBV3-2,.,.,CASSQGMSDSSTNEKLFF,TGTGCCAGCAGCCAAGGGATGTCGGACAGTTCAACTAATGAAAAACTGTTTTTT